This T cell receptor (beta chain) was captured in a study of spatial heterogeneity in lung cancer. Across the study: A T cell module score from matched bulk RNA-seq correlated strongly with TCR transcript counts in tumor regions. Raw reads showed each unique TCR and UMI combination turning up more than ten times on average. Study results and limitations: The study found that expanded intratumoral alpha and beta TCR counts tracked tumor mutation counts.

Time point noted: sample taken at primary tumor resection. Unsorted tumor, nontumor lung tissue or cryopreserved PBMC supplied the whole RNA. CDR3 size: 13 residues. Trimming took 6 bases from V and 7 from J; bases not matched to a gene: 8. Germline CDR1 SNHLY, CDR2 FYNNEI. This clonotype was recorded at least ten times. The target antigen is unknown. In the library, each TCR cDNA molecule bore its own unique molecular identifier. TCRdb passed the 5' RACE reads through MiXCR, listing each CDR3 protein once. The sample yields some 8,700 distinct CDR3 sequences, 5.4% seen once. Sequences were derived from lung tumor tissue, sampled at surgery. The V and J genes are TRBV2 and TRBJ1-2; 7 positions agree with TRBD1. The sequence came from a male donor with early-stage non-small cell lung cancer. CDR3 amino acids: CASRVGTESGYTF. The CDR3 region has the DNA TGTGCCAGCAGGGTCGGGACAGAGTCTGGCTACACCTTC. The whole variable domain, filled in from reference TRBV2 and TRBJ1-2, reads EPEVTQTPSHQVTQMGQEVILRCVPISNHLYFYWYRQILGQKVEFLVSFYNNEISEKSEIFDDQFSVERPDGSNFTLKIRSTKLEDSAMYFCASRVGTESGYTFGSGTRLTVV.